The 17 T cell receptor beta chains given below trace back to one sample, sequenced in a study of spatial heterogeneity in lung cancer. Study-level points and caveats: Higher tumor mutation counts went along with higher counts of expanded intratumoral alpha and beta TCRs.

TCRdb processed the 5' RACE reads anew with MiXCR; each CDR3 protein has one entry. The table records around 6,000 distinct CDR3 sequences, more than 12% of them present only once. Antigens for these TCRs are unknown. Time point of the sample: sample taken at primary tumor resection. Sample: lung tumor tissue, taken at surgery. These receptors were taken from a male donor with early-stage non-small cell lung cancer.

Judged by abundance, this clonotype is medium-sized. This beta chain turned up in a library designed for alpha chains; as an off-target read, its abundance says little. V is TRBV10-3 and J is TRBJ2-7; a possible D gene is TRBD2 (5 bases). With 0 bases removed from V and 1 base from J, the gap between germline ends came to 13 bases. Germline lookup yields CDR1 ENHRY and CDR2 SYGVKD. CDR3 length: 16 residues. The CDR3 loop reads CAISESMNTGSYEQYF. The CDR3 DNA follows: TGTGCCATCAGTGAGTCGATGAACACGGGGTCCTACGAGCAGTACTTC.

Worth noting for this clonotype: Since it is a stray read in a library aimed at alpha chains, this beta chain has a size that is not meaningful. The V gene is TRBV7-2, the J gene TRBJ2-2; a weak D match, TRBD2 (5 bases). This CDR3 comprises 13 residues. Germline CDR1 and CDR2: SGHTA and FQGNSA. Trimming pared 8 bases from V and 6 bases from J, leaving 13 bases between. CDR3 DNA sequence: TGTGCCAGCGGATTCGGGATGGCCGGGGAGCTGTTTTTT. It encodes CASGFGMAGELFF.

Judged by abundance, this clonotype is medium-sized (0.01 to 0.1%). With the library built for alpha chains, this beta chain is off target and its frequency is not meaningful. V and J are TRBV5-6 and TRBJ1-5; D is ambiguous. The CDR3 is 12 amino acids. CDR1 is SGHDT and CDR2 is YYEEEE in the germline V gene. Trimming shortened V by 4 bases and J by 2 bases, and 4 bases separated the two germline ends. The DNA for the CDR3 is TGTGCCAGCAGCGAAGGCAATCAGCCCCAGCATTTT. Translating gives CASSEGNQPQHF. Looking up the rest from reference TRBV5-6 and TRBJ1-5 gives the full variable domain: DAGVTQSPTHLIKTRGQQVTLRCSPKSGHDTVSWYQQALGQGPQFIFQYYEEEERQRGNFPDRFSGHQFPNYSSELNVNALLLGDSALYLCASSEGNQPQHFGDGTRLSIL.

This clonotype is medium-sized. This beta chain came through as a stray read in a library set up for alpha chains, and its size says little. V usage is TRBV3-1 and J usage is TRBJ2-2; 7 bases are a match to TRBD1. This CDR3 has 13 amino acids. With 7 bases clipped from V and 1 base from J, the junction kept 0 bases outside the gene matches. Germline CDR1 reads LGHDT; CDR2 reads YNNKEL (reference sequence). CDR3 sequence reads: CASNRGNTGELFF. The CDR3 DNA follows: TGTGCCAGCAACAGGGGGAACACCGGGGAGCTGTTTTTT.

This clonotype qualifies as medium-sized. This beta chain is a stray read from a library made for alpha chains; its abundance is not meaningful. CDR3 residues: CASSTTAGERHGYTF. The CDR3 DNA sequence: TGTGCCAGCAGCACCACTGCCGGGGAGAGACATGGCTACACCTTC. This chain uses TRBV3-1 with TRBJ1-2, with D uncertain. In germline, CDR1 is LGHDT, CDR2 YNNKEL (reference sequence). Trimming took off 5 bases at V and 6 bases at J, with 19 bases between the two ends. The CDR3 loop spans 15 amino acids.

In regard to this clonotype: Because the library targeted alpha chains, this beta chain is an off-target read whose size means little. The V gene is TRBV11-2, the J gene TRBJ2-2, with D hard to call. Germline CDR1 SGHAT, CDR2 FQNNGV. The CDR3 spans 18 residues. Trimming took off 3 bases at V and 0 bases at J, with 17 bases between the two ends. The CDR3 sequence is CASSLGRHNLANTGELFF. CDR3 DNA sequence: TGTGCCAGCAGCTTGGGCAGACATAATCTCGCGAACACCGGGGAGCTGTTTTTT.

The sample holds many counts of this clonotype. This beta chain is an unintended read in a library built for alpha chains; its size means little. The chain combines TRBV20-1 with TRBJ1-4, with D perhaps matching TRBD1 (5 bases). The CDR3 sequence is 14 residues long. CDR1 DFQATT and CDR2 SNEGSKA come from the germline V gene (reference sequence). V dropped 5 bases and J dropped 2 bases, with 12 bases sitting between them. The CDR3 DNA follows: TGCAGTGCTCCCATTGGGGGTACTAATGAAAAACTGTTTTTT. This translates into CSAPIGGTNEKLFF.

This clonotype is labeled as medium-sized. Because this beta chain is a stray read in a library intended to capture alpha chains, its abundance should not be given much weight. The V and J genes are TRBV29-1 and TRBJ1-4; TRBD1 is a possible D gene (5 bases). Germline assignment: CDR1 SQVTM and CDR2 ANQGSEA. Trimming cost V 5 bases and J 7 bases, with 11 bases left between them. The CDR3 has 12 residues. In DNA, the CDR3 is TGCAGCGTTCAGGGTAGAGGTGAAAAACTGTTTTTT. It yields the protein CSVQGRGEKLFF.

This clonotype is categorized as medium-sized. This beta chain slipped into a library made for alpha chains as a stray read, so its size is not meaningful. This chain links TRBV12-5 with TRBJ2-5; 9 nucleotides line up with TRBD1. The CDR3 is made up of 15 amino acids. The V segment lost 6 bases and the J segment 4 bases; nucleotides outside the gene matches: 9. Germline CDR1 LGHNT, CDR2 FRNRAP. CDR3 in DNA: TGTGCTAGTGGGCTCGGGACAGGGTTTCCAGAGACCCAGTACTTC. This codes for CASGLGTGFPETQYF. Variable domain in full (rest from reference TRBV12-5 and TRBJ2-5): DARVTQTPRHKVTEMGQEVTMRCQPILGHNTVFWYRQTMMQGLELLAYFRNRAPLDDSGMPKDRFSAEMPDATLATLKIQPSEPRDSAVYFCASGLGTGFPETQYFGPGTRLLVL.

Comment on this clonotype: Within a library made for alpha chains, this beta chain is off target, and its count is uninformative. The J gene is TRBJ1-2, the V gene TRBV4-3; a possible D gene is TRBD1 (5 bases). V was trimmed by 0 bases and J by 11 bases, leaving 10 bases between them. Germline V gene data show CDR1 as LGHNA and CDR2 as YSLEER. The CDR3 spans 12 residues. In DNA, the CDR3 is TGCGCCAGCAGCCAAGATGGCAGGGAATACACCTTC. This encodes CASSQDGREYTF.

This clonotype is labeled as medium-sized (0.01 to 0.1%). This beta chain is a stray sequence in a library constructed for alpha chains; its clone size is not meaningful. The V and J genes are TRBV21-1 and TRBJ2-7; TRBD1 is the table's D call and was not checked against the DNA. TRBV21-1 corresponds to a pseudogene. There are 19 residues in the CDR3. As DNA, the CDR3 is TGTGCCAGCAGCAAAAGGCCAGGGGACACATATCCACTCTTTTACGAGCAGTACTTC. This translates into CASSKRPGDTYPLFYEQYF.

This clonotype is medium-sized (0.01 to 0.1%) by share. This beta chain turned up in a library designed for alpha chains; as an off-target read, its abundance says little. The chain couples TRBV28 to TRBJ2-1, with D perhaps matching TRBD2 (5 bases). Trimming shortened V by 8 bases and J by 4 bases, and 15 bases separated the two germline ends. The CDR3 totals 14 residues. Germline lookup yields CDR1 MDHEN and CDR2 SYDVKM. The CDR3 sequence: CASFTSTGYNEQFF. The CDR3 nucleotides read TGTGCCAGCTTTACTAGTACTGGGTACAATGAGCAGTTCTTC.

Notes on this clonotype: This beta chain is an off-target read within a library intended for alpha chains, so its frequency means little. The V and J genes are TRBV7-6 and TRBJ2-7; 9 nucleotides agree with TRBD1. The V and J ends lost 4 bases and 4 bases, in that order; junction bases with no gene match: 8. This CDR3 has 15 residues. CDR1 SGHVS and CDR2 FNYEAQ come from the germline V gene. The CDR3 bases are TGTGCCAGCAGCTCGCCGGGACAGGGTGTTTACGAGCAGTACTTC. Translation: CASSSPGQGVYEQYF. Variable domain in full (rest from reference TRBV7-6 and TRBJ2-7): GAGVSQSPRYKVTKRGQDVALRCDPISGHVSLYWYRQALGQGPEFLTYFNYEAQQDKSGLPNDRFSAERPEGSISTLTIQRTEQRDSAMYRCASSSPGQGVYEQYFGPGTRLTVT.

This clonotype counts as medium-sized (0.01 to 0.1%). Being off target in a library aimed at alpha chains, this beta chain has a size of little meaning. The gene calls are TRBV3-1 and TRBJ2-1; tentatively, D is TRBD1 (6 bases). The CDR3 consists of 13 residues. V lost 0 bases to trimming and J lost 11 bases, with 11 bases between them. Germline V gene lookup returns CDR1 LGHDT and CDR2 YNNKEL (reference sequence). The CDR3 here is CASSQDQGKKQFF. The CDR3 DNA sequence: TGTGCCAGCAGCCAAGATCAGGGGAAAAAGCAGTTCTTC.

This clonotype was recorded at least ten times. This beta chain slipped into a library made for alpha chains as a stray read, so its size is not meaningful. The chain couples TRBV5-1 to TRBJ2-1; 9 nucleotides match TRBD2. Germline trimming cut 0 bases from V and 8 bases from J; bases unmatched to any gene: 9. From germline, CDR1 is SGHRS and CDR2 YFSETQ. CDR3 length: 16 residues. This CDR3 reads CASSLDASGKIYEQFF. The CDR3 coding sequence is TGCGCCAGCAGCTTGGATGCTAGCGGGAAAATCTATGAGCAGTTCTTC.

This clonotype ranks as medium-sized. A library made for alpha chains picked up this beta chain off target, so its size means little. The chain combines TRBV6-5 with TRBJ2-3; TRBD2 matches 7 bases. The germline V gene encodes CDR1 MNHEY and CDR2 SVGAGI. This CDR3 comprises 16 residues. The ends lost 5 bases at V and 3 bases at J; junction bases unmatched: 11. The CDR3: CASSPFSLAVTDTQYF. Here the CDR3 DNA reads TGTGCCAGCAGTCCTTTTAGCCTAGCGGTTACAGATACGCAGTATTTT.

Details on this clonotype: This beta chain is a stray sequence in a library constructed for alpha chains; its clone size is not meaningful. In DNA, the CDR3 is TGTGCCAGCAGCCAGCCCGGTAGATCCGGGGAGCTGTTTTTT. Protein sequence: CASSQPGRSGELFF. The J gene is TRBJ2-2, the V gene TRBV7-2; no firm D call. This CDR3 region has 14 residues. V was pared by 5 bases and J by 6 bases, with 13 bases between. Germline V gives CDR1 SGHTA, CDR2 FQGNSA.